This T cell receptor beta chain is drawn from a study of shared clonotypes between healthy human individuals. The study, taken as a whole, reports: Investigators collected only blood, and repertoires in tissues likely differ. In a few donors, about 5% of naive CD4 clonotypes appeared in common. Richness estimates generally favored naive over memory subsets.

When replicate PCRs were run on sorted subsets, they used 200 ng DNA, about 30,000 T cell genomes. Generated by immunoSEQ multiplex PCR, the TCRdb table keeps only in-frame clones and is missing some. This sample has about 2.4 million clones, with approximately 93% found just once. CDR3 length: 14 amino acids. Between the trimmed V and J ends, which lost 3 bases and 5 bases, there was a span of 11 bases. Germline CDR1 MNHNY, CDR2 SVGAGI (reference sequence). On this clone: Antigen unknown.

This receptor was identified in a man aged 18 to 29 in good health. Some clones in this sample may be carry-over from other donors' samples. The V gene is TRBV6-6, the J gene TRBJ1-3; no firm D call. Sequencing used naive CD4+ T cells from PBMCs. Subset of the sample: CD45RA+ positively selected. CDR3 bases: TGTGCCAGCAGTTATGCCCCCGGGCGAAACACCATATATTTT. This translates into CASSYAPGRNTIYF.